This is a list of T cell receptor beta chains from one sample in a study of OX40 agonist ivuxolimab in advanced cancers. Measured with immunoSEQ multiplex PCR; TCRdb has only the in-frame clones, and not every one. The sample comprises around 57,000 clones, 65% to 90% of which are singletons, and 2.4% rests with the top ten. The sample consisted of CD4+ or CD8+ T cells sorted from blood, taken in a trial of the OX40 agonist ivuxolimab. The receptors originated from an adult with an advanced solid tumor such as melanoma, head and neck, liver or kidney cancer. Both conserved end residues are part of each CDR3. Each record gives: J gene, clone size, D gene, V gene, CDR3 DNA, CDR3 protein. D genes are given only for firm matches. Clone size, where shown, is once, few, many, or a class for clones that have expanded.

TRBJ2-3 | - | - | TRBV7-3 | TGTGCCAGCAGCTACCAGACCGGTATCACAGATACGCAGTATTTT | CASSYQTGITDTQYF
TRBJ2-7 | few | - | TRBV19 | TGTGCCAGTGGGCCGTTTGGCGGCGAGCAGTACTTC | CASGPFGGEQYF
TRBJ2-5 | - | - | TRBV9 | TGTGCCAGCAGCGAGGGGGAATGGAAGACCCAGTACTTC | CASSEGEWKTQYF
TRBJ2-3 | - | - | TRBV7-3 | TGTGCCAGCAGCTCCGTTGGACCAGCGGGCACAGATACGCAGTATTTT | CASSSVGPAGTDTQYF
TRBJ2-5 | - | - | TRBV7-7 | TGTGCTAGCAGCCCTAGTGGGGAGACCCAGTACTTC | CASSPSGETQYF
TRBJ1-2 | once | TRBD1 | TRBV4-1 | TGCGCCAGCAGCCAATTACAGGGGGCGCAGGGAGCCTATGGCTACACCTTC | CASSQLQGAQGAYGYTF
TRBJ2-3 | - | - | TRBV2 | TGTGCCAGCAGTGTGATGAGCGGGTCTAGTGCCACTACGCAGTATTTT | CASSVMSGSSATTQYF
TRBJ2-5 | - | TRBD2 | TRBV7-9 | TGTGCCAGCAGCTTTCTAGCGGGGGACCCGACCCAGTACTTC | CASSFLAGDPTQYF
TRBJ1-5 | - | - | TRBV5-1 | TGCGCCAGCAGCTCCACAGGGAATCAGCCCCAGCATTTT | CASSSTGNQPQHF
TRBJ2-5 | - | TRBD2 | TRBV6-1 | TGTGCCAGCAATAGACTAGCGGGGGGTATGGAGACCCAGTACTTC | CASNRLAGGMETQYF
TRBJ2-1 | - | - | TRBV7-8 | TGTGCCAGCAGCTTAGCGGGGGCTCGAGGTGAGCAGTTCTTC | CASSLAGARGEQFF
TRBJ1-2 | - | - | TRBV18 | TGTGCCAGCTCACCAAGAGCGGCAGGGGTCGACTATGGCTACACCTTC | CASSPRAAGVDYGYTF
TRBJ2-7 | - | TRBD1 | TRBV5-6 | TGTGCCAGCAGCCTGGCCAGGGGGCTCTTCTACGAGCAGTACTTC | CASSLARGLFYEQYF
TRBJ1-3 | once | - | TRBV9 | TGTGCCAGCAGCGTAGACCTCGGAGGAAACACCATATATTTT | CASSVDLGGNTIYF
TRBJ1-5 | - | - | TRBV6-1 | TGTGCCAGCACGTTGGAATATAGCAATCAGCCCCAGCATTTT | CASTLEYSNQPQHF
TRBJ2-7 | - | - | TRBV5-1 | TGCGCCAGCAGCTTGTTGGGTGACTACGAGCAGTACTTC | CASSLLGDYEQYF
TRBJ2-7 | - | TRBD1 | TRBV18 | TGTGCCAGCTCACTGGGACAGGCGACCTACGAGCAGTACTTC | CASSLGQATYEQYF
TRBJ2-3 | few | TRBD2 | TRBV19 | TGTGCCAGTAGTGTTTTAGCGGGGGGGCCGGTATTAGATACGCAGTATTTT | CASSVLAGGPVLDTQYF
TRBJ1-2 | - | TRBD1 | TRBV5-1 | TGCGCCAGCAGCTTGGAGGGACAGGGGGTCTATGGCTACACCTTC | CASSLEGQGVYGYTF
TRBJ1-6 | once | - | TRBV6-1 | TGTGCCAGCAGTGAATCCGGGACCATATCACCCCTCCACTTT | CASSESGTISPLHF
TRBJ1-1 | - | - | TRBV6-5 | TGTGCCAGCAGTTACTCAGGGGGGACCACTGAAGCTTTCTTT | CASSYSGGTTEAFF